The 31 T cell receptor beta chains given below trace back to one sample, sequenced in a study of blood T cell repertoires in COVID-19. The repertoire was sequenced with immunoSEQ multiplex PCR; TCRdb's copy has only in-frame clones and lacks some. Of 300,000 or so clones in the sample, 88% were seen once. Sequenced input: peripheral blood. The receptor set was obtained from a woman in her 30s who had recovered from COVID-19.

The chain carries TRBV13 and TRBJ1-6; 10 bases fit TRBD1. Germline V gene lookup returns CDR1 PRHDT and CDR2 FYEKMQ (reference sequence). CDR3 length: 15 residues. After removal of 5 bases from V and 10 bases from J, the junction contained 8 bases not matched to a gene. CDR3 protein: CASSHRQGARSPLHF. The CDR3, as DNA: TGTGCCAGCAGCCACCGACAGGGGGCACGGTCACCCCTCCACTTT.

Note on this clone: Within the sample, other DNA sequences also encode this same CDR3. The chain joins TRBV3-1 (or the pseudogene TRBV3-2) to TRBJ2-7; 8 nucleotides align to TRBD1. Germline V CDR1 and CDR2: LGHDT, YNNKEL (reference sequence). The CDR3 sequence is 14 residues long. Trimming cost V 2 bases and J 6 bases; bases outside gene matches: 6. The CDR3 sequence: CASSQPGQGGEQYF. DNA of the CDR3: TGTGCCAGCAGCCAACCCGGACAGGGAGGCGAGCAGTACTTC.

The rearrangement joins TRBV19 to TRBJ2-5; D perhaps matches TRBD1 (6 bases). This CDR3 is 17 amino acids long. Trimming left V 4 bases short and J 4 bases short, with 22 bases between. CDR1 and CDR2 from the germline V gene are LNHDA and SQIVND (reference sequence). The CDR3 sequence is CASSTRDKPRAGETQYF. CDR3 nucleotides: TGTGCCAGTAGTACCCGGGACAAACCTCGGGCCGGAGAGACCCAGTACTTC.

V gene TRBV13 combines with J gene TRBJ2-5; possibly TRBD2 for D (5 bases). Germline V CDR1 and CDR2: PRHDT, FYEKMQ (reference sequence). V dropped 6 bases and J dropped 4 bases, with 12 bases sitting between them. This CDR3 spans 13 amino acids. CDR3 DNA: TGTGCCAGCAGTCGAGAGGGCGTAGAGACCCAGTACTTC. It translates to CASSREGVETQYF.

This chain joins TRBV19 and TRBJ1-1; D might be TRBD1 (5 bases). V lost 0 bases, J lost 1 base, and 12 bases lay in between. This CDR3 is 16 amino acids long. CDR1 and CDR2 (germline): LNHDA, SQIVND (reference sequence). In DNA, the CDR3 is TGTGCCAGTAGTATAGATCAGGGTATGGCGAACACTGAAGCTTTCTTT. Protein sequence: CASSIDQGMANTEAFF.

This chain connects TRBV9 to TRBJ2-1; 7 nucleotides align to TRBD2. The length of the CDR3 is 14 residues. Germline V gene lookup returns CDR1 SGDLS and CDR2 YYNGEE. Germline trimming cut 4 bases from V and 2 bases from J; bases unmatched to any gene: 3. The CDR3 sequence is CASSLGGTYNEQFF. The CDR3 bases are TGTGCCAGCAGCCTGGGGGGGACCTACAATGAGCAGTTCTTC.

The V and J genes are TRBV30 and TRBJ1-1, with TRBD1 matching 11 bases. The CDR3 is 12 residues long. Per the germline V gene, CDR1 is GTSNPN and CDR2 is SVGIG (reference sequence). Unmatched junction bases numbered 2, after V lost 8 bases and J lost 3 bases. The CDR3 spells CARTGGHTEAFF. CDR3 coding DNA: TGTGCCAGGACAGGGGGCCACACTGAAGCTTTCTTT.

J is TRBJ1-5 and V is TRBV3-1 (or the pseudogene TRBV3-2); D is possibly TRBD1 (6 bases). The CDR3 runs to 12 residues. Deletions cut 6 bases from V and 5 bases from J, with 8 bases between. CDR1 is LGHDT, CDR2 YNNKEL, per germline (reference sequence). CDR3 DNA: TGTGCCAGCAGTAACAGGGATCAGCCCCAGCATTTT. Its protein is CASSNRDQPQHF.

The rearrangement uses TRBV6-5 and TRBJ2-1, with TRBD2 as a possible D gene (5 bases). V dropped 0 bases and J dropped 10 bases, with 10 bases sitting between them. The CDR3 loop spans 13 amino acids. CDR1 MNHEY and CDR2 SVGAGI come from the germline V gene. CDR3 sequence (DNA): TGTGCCAGCAGTTACTCGAATCGGGAAGAGCAGTTCTTC. This gives the protein CASSYSNREEQFF.

The rearrangement joins TRBV5-1 to TRBJ2-5, with D tentatively TRBD1 (7 bases). The CDR3 totals 14 residues. With 3 bases removed from V and 4 bases from J, the gap between germline ends came to 13 bases. Germline V gene sequence: CDR1 SGHRS, CDR2 YFSETQ. The CDR3 DNA reads as TGCGCCAGCAGCTCGACAGGGAGGCCAGAGACCCAGTACTTC. It encodes CASSSTGRPETQYF.

The genes are TRBV10-3 and TRBJ1-1; 7 positions match TRBD1. V gave up 2 bases and J gave up 2 bases; unmatched junction bases: 11. Germline loops: CDR1 ENHRY, CDR2 SYGVKD. This CDR3 has 17 residues. CDR3 nucleotides: TGTGCCATCAGTGAGGCCTGGCGACAGGGTATCAACACTGAAGCTTTCTTT. Translating it yields CAISEAWRQGINTEAFF.

The chain employs TRBV9 and TRBJ1-6, with 9 bases that match TRBD1. From germline, CDR1 is SGDLS and CDR2 YYNGEE. The CDR3 totals 16 residues. Unmatched junction bases numbered 10, after V lost 3 bases and J lost 9 bases. The CDR3 here is CASSARTGEDRSPLHF. Here the CDR3 DNA reads TGTGCCAGCAGCGCGAGGACAGGGGAAGATCGTTCACCCCTCCACTTT.

The chain carries TRBV2 and TRBJ1-6; perhaps TRBD1 as D (6 bases). The germline V and J ends were trimmed by 6 bases and 5 bases, with 11 bases remaining between them. CDR1 is SNHLY, CDR2 FYNNEI, per germline. The CDR3 consists of 14 residues. The CDR3 loop is CASRQGWDNSPLHF. The CDR3 DNA is TGTGCCAGCAGACAGGGATGGGATAATTCACCCCTCCACTTT.

This sequence joins TRBV15 and TRBJ2-3; the match to TRBD1 covers 8 bases. Looked up from germline, CDR1 is LNHNV and CDR2 is YYDKDF (reference sequence). The length of the CDR3 is 15 residues. V was clipped by 0 bases and J by 6 bases; unmatched bases: 5. The CDR3 DNA reads as TGTGCCACCAGCAGAGAGAACAGGGGGAGTGATACGCAGTATTTT. Protein product: CATSRENRGSDTQYF. Looking up the rest from reference TRBV15 and TRBJ2-3 gives the full variable domain: DAMVIQNPRYQVTQFGKPVTLSCSQTLNHNVMYWYQQKSSQAPKLLFHYYDKDFNNEADTPDNFQSRRPNTSFCFLDIRSPGLGDTAMYLCATSRENRGSDTQYFGPGTRLTVL.

The chain joins TRBV12-3 or TRBV12-4 to TRBJ1-2; 8 bases are a match to TRBD1. CDR3 length: 13 residues. V shed 5 bases, J shed 8 bases, and the junction held 7 bases outside the gene matches. The CDR3 DNA sequence: TGTGCCAGCAGTGCTGGACAGGGTCGGGGCTACACCTTC. It translates to CASSAGQGRGYTF.

CDR3 bases: TGTGCCAGCAATAGGGGGGGTGGCCAGCATTTT. Protein product: CASNRGGGQHF. V and J are TRBV27 and TRBJ1-5; the D gene is possibly TRBD1 (6 bases). The CDR3 is 11 residues long. V lost 7 bases and J 12 bases, leaving 13 bases between the germline ends. Germline lookup yields CDR1 MNHEY and CDR2 SMNVEV (reference sequence).

V usage is TRBV9 and J usage is TRBJ2-5, with TRBD1 as a possible D gene (6 bases). The CDR3 contains 13 residues. The ends were cut back, 7 bases at V and 4 bases at J, with 14 bases in the middle. Germline loops: CDR1 SGDLS, CDR2 YYNGEE. The CDR3 DNA follows: TGTGCCAGCTCTCAGGGGCCAGGAGAGACCCAGTACTTC. Translated, it gives CASSQGPGETQYF.

The count of this clone is one. The chain has TRBV12-5 and TRBJ1-1; D unclear. The CDR3 has 14 residues. Germline V CDR1 and CDR2: LGHNT, FRNRAP. Trimming removed 1 base from V and 1 base from J, with 7 bases in between. The CDR3 sequence: CASGLEPRNTEAFF. In nucleotides, the CDR3 is TGTGCTAGTGGTTTGGAACCTAGGAACACTGAAGCTTTCTTT.

V is TRBV27 and J is TRBJ2-3, with D possibly being TRBD2 (6 bases). Trimming removed 5 bases from V and 0 bases from J, with 15 bases in between. Germline V gene sequence: CDR1 MNHEY, CDR2 SMNVEV (reference sequence). The length of the CDR3 is 16 residues. CDR3 DNA: TGTGCCAGCAGTACCCGAGGGCGGGACAGCACAGATACGCAGTATTTT. Protein: CASSTRGRDSTDTQYF.

The J gene is TRBJ2-5, the V gene TRBV2; 10 positions agree with TRBD2. The germline CDR1 and CDR2 sequences are SNHLY and FYNNEI. V was pared by 1 base and J by 5 bases, with 10 bases of the junction left unmatched. CDR3 size: 17 residues. In DNA form, the CDR3 reads TGTGCCAGCAGTGAAGGGGAGCGGGGGGGCCTCCGGGAGACCCAGTACTTC. Residues: CASSEGERGGLRETQYF.

The rearrangement links TRBV4-3 to TRBJ2-3; D is unresolved. The V and J ends lost 0 bases and 2 bases respectively, with 6 bases between them. The CDR3 is 14 amino acids. CDR1 is LGHNA, CDR2 YSLEER, per germline. CDR3 protein: CASSQEAVTDTQYF. The DNA of the CDR3 is TGCGCCAGCAGCCAAGAGGCGGTCACAGATACGCAGTATTTT.

The rearrangement links TRBV5-6 to TRBJ1-1, with D possibly matching TRBD1 (6 bases). The CDR3 sequence is 13 residues long. Looked up from germline, CDR1 is SGHDT and CDR2 is YYEEEE. Trimming cost V 0 bases and J 4 bases, with 7 bases left between them. For the CDR3, the DNA is TGTGCCAGCAGCTTGGGGGGGCTCACTGAAGCTTTCTTT. It encodes CASSLGGLTEAFF.

V and J are TRBV7-2 and TRBJ2-5; TRBD2 agrees at 9 bases. From germline, CDR1 is SGHTA and CDR2 FQGNSA. The CDR3 covers 16 residues. V gave up 0 bases and J gave up 1 base; unmatched junction bases: 3. The CDR3 DNA is TGTGCCAGCAGCTTAGCTAGCGGGGGAGCCCAAGAGACCCAGTACTTC. Amino acids: CASSLASGGAQETQYF.

This chain connects TRBV4-1 to TRBJ1-2; possible D gene TRBD1, 5 bases. This CDR3 contains 14 residues. Germline CDR1 MGHRA, CDR2 YSYEKL. V shed 5 bases and J shed 1 base, with 11 bases lying between them. The CDR3 protein is CASSSDRFNYGYTF. The CDR3 DNA reads TGCGCCAGCAGCTCCGACAGATTTAACTATGGCTACACCTTC.

The gene calls are TRBV5-6 and TRBJ2-2; 7 nucleotides align to TRBD1. Germline CDR1 and CDR2: SGHDT and YYEEEE. The ends lost 0 bases at V and 6 bases at J; junction bases unmatched: 2. The CDR3 contains 14 residues. CDR3 in amino acids: CASSLGGGPGELFF. CDR3 DNA: TGTGCCAGCAGCTTGGGAGGGGGCCCCGGGGAGCTGTTTTTT.

V is TRBV19 and J is TRBJ2-1; tentatively, D is TRBD2 (6 bases). The CDR3 contains 14 residues. The germline V and J ends were trimmed by 0 bases and 16 bases, with 19 bases remaining between them. The germline V gene encodes CDR1 LNHDA and CDR2 SQIVND (reference sequence). The CDR3 loop reads CASSIDLEGHSQFF. The CDR3 bases are TGTGCCAGTAGTATAGATTTGGAGGGCCACTCGCAATTCTTC.

This chain connects TRBV27 to TRBJ2-1, with 12 bases fitting TRBD2. J was trimmed by 2 bases and V by 6 bases; bases with no gene match: 14. Germline V gene lookup returns CDR1 MNHEY and CDR2 SMNVEV (reference sequence). The CDR3 spans 19 residues. This CDR3 is CASRYLAGGPGRPYNEQFF. The CDR3 DNA reads as TGTGCCAGCAGATACCTAGCGGGGGGGCCGGGTCGCCCCTACAATGAGCAGTTCTTC.

This clone has a single count. This rearrangement joins TRBV30 to TRBJ1-2; unclear D gene. Trimming pared 4 bases from V and 3 bases from J, leaving 12 bases between. The germline V gene has CDR1 GTSNPN and CDR2 SVGIG (reference sequence). This CDR3 region has 13 residues. DNA for the CDR3: TGTGCCTGGACTAGCGGATACGACTATGGCTACACCTTC. This encodes CAWTSGYDYGYTF.

The chain is built from TRBV13 and TRBJ2-1; the match to TRBD1 covers 9 bases. Losses at the gene ends were 2 bases for V and 1 base for J; bases not matched to a gene: 6. The germline CDR1 and CDR2 sequences are PRHDT and FYEKMQ (reference sequence). The CDR3 loop spans 17 amino acids. The CDR3 sequence: CASSLNTGGTSYNEQFF. Written as DNA, the CDR3 is TGTGCCAGCAGCTTAAACACAGGGGGCACTTCCTACAATGAGCAGTTCTTC.

In its sample, this clone was seen many times. This chain uses TRBV2 with TRBJ2-5, with 8 bases identical to TRBD1. Trimming removed 4 bases from V and 5 bases from J; junction bases left unmatched: 3. Looked up from germline, CDR1 is SNHLY and CDR2 is FYNNEI. The CDR3 is 13 amino acids. The CDR3 loop is CASSATGGETQYF. The DNA for the CDR3 is TGTGCCAGCAGTGCCACAGGGGGTGAGACCCAGTACTTC.

The chain recombines TRBV3-1 (or the pseudogene TRBV3-2) with TRBJ2-5; D possibly corresponds to TRBD2 (5 bases). Per the germline V gene, CDR1 is LGHDT and CDR2 is YNNKEL (reference sequence). The CDR3 has 15 residues. V was shortened by 4 bases and J by 5 bases, with 17 bases between the two germline ends. The CDR3 sequence is CASSLLGRLFETQYF. Written as DNA, the CDR3 is TGTGCCAGCAGCCTACTTGGGAGATTATTCGAGACCCAGTACTTC.